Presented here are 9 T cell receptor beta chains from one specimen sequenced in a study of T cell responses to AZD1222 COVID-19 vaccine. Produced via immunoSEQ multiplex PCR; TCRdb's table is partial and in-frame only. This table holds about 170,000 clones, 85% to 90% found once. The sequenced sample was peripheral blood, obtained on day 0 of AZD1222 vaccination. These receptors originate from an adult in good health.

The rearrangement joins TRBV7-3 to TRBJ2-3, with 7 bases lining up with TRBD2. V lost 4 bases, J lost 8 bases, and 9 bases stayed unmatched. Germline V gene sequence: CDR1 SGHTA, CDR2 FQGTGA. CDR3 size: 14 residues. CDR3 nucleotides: TGTGCCAGCAGCTCGAGCGGGACCAGTCTTACGCAGTATTTT. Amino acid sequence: CASSSSGTSLTQYF.

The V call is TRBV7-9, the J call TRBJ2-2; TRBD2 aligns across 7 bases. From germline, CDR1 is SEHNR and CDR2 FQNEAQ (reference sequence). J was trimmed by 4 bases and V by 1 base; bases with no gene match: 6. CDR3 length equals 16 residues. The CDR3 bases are TGTGCCAGCAGCTTAGTCCGACTAGCTCTCACCGGGGAGCTGTTTTTT. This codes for CASSLVRLALTGELFF. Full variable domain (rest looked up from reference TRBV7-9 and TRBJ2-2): DTGVSQNPRHKITKRGQNVTFRCDPISEHNRLYWYRQTLGQGPEFLTYFQNEAQLEKSRLLSDRFSAERPKGSFSTLEIQRTEQGDSAMYLCASSLVRLALTGELFFGEGSRLTVL.

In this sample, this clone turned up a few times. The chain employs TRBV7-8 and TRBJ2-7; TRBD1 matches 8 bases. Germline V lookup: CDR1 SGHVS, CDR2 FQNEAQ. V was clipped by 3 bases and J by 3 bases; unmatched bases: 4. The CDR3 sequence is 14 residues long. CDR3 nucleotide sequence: TGTGCCAGCAGCTTGGGACAGGTTAACTACGAGCAGTACTTC. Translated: CASSLGQVNYEQYF.

The CDR3 is CAISDHGGREGNEKLFF. CDR3 nucleotide sequence: TGTGCCATCAGTGACCATGGGGGCCGGGAGGGGAATGAAAAACTGTTTTTT. This rearrangement joins TRBV10-3 to TRBJ1-4, with TRBD1 as a possible D gene (6 bases). The CDR3 runs 17 residues. V was clipped by 3 bases and J by 5 bases, with 19 bases between them. Germline CDR1 is ENHRY and CDR2 is SYGVKD.

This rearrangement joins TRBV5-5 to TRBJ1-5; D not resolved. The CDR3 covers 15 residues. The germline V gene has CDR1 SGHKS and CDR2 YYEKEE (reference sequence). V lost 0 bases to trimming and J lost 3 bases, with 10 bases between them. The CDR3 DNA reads TGTGCCAGCAGCTTGGTGGCAGGTTTCAATCAGCCCCAGCATTTT. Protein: CASSLVAGFNQPQHF. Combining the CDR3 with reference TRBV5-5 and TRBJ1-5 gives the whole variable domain DAGVTQSPTHLIKTRGQQVTLRCSPISGHKSVSWYQQVLGQGPQFIFQYYEKEERGRGNFPDRFSARQFPNYSSELNVNALLLGDSALYLCASSLVAGFNQPQHFGDGTRLSIL.

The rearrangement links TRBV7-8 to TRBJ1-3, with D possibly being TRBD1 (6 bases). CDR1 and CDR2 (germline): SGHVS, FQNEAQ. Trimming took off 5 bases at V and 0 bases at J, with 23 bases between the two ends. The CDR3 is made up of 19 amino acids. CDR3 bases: TGTGCCAGCAGCACGGGTAGGACAGCCCTACTTTCCTCTGGAAACACCATATATTTT. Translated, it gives CASSTGRTALLSSGNTIYF.

The CDR3 here is CASSQGLTTDTQYF. For the CDR3, the DNA is TGTGCCAGCAGCCAAGGACTTACCACAGATACGCAGTATTTT. This chain joins TRBV3-1 (or the pseudogene TRBV3-2) and TRBJ2-3, with D uncertain. The CDR3 has 14 amino acids. V dropped 1 base and J dropped 2 bases, with 7 bases sitting between them. Per the germline V gene, CDR1 is LGHDT and CDR2 is YNNKEL (reference sequence).

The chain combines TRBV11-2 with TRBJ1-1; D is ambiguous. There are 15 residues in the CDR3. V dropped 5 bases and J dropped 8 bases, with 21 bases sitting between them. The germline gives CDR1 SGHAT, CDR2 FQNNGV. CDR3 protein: CASSDLPGRRVEAFF. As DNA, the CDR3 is TGTGCCAGCAGCGACCTCCCGGGCAGGAGGGTAGAAGCTTTCTTT.

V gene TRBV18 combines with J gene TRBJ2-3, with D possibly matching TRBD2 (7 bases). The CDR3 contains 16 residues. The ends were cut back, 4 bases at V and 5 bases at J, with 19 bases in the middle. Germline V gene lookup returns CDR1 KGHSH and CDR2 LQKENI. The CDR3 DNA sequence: TGTGCCAGCTCACTTACAGCGGGGTCGGGACAAGATACGCAGTATTTT. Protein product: CASSLTAGSGQDTQYF.